The present T cell receptor beta chain was sequenced within a study of Ad26.COV2.S vaccination and SARS-CoV-2 variants (dated by TCRdb to about 2021). Notes on the research overall: Vaccine-arm donors came from COV1001, a multicentre, randomized, double-blind, placebo-controlled phase I-IIa trial of Ad26.COV2.S in healthy adults. Ad26.COV2.S was administered intramuscularly at a dose of 5x10^10 or 1x10^11 viral particles, either as one shot or as two shots given 56 days apart. TCRbeta repertoire sequencing served as the tool for gauging how specific and how broad the SARS-CoV-2-reactive T cell receptors were following Ad26.COV2.S vaccination. A total of some 30 samples were included in the TCR-sequenced set, comprising 19 Ad26.COV2.S vaccine recipients, 5 placebo recipients and 8 SARS-CoV-2 convalescent individuals. Trial participants were randomized into five groups of five, in which low-dose or high-dose Ad26.COV2.S was given once or twice, or placebo was given on both occasions. Investigators remained blinded to trial group allocation during experiments and outcome assessment. Study-wide conclusions, independent of this receptor: According to the authors, total T cell responses may have been underestimated by the TCR breadth and depth analyses. Compared with placebo recipients, Ad26.COV2.S recipients showed higher spike-specific TCR breadth (P = 0.0014). Comparing responses between vaccine doses or regimens was not something the study was powered to do. Vaccine and placebo recipients had similar non-spike TCR breadth, a finding consistent with the vaccine containing only spike. After vaccination, substantial breadth of spike-specific CD8+ and CD4+ T cell responses was reported.

As for this clone: The antigen it binds to is not known. Base qualities are not provided; no much larger clone lies one nucleotide away.

TCRbeta CDR3 regions were sequenced with the immunoSEQ Assay. After extraction, genomic DNA underwent amplification by bias-controlled multiplex PCR, followed by high-throughput sequencing. The original methods were these. To quantify the absolute abundance of each unique TCRbeta CDR3 region, sequences were collapsed and filtered. T cell fraction was estimated by normalizing TCRbeta template counts to usable DNA, which was measured by amplifying reference genes present in all nucleated cells. Repertoire TCRs were annotated as SARS-CoV-2-specific when V gene, CDR3 amino acid sequence and J gene were exactly matched to a known reactive TCR set. The reference SARS-CoV-2 TCR set was obtained from MIRA and was filtered for enrichment in COVID-19-positive ImmuneCODE repertoires, whereby public or cross-reactive TCRs were removed. Based on the MIRA antigens, annotated TCRs were further analysed at the level of specific ORF or position within ORF. Breadth was defined as the number of annotated unique rearrangements divided by the total number of unique productive rearrangements, and depth was defined as the summed frequency of the annotated unique rearrangements. TCR breadth was compared between groups using two-sided Wilcoxon rank-sum tests. The source is immuneACCESS, and TCRdb retained only in-frame sequences with V and J called. Part of the clones is not carried over; for the studies checked, unresolved V genes explain less than half of this, and the remainder is unexplained. The V and J calls and the clone size are those of that table, but D and trimming were determined from the DNA. The sample table contains a few hundred thousand clones; only one count was recorded for 80% to 95% of them. The top ten clonotypes cover 9.5% to 15% of the sample.

Sample treatment or condition, as interpreted from the label and publication: some 19 received Ad26.COV2.S at low or high dose, single or two shots; 5 received placebo; per-sample allocation not given. For vaccine and placebo recipients, repertoires were sequenced using samples collected on day 63 after the first injection. In Cohort 1b, 25 or so adults aged 18-55 years were enrolled at a single site in Boston, USA, between 29 July and 7 August 2020. As a vaccine, Ad26.COV2.S was a replication-incompetent adenovirus type 26 vector that expressed a prefusion-stabilized SARS-CoV-2 spike protein derived from the original Wuhan strain. There are 18 amino acids in the CDR3, from cysteine to phenylalanine inclusive. Of all the DNA, just the CDR3 is kept, 54 bases in frame from base 1. V is cut by 0 bases and J by 2 bases, and the space between the germline ends is 19 bases. CDR1 and CDR2 are drawn from the germline V gene: SNHLY, FYNNEI.

In this chain, TRBV2 is recombined with TRBJ1-1; the D region possibly corresponds to TRBD1 (5 bases align). This clonotype was sampled from a person between 18 and 60 years old who received the Ad26.COV2.S COVID-19 vaccine or a placebo. Specimen: peripheral blood, collected in a trial of Ad26.COV2.S vaccine versus placebo. The CDR3 sequence is CASSEAPFRIGVNTEAFF. The nucleotides are TGTGCCAGCAGTGAAGCTCCGTTCAGGATAGGGGTTAACACTGAAGCTTTCTTT.